The TCR beta chain described here comes from a study of T-cell memory formation after mild COVID-19. Overall study results and limits: The SARS-CoV-2 specificity of second-wave clones reaching peak at day 37 remained unverified.

Amplification by 5'RACE using constant-segment primers produced TCR alpha and TCR beta cDNA libraries that carried sample barcodes and UMIs. TCRdb recomputed calls from the 5' RACE reads with MiXCR, one row per CDR3 protein. Counted here are approximately 300,000 distinct CDR3 sequences, approximately 19% occurring once; the ten biggest clones make up approximately 21%. The CDR3 runs 15 residues. Germline V lookup: CDR1 DFQATT, CDR2 SNEGSKA (reference sequence). The V gene lost 6 bases and the J gene lost 5 bases, with 19 bases spanning the gap. This clonotype was seen more than once but under ten times. Its cognate antigen is unknown.

This clonotype originated in a man aged 18 to 29 who had mild COVID-19 (a few samples of this study predate the infection). Cell type and time point are not known. The chain couples TRBV20-1 to TRBJ1-4; D might be TRBD1 (6 bases). Material: PBMCs or a T cell subset sorted from them (not recorded which). The CDR3, as DNA: TGCAGTGCCAGACAGGCGGGTTTGGTAAATGAAAAACTGTTTTTT. Its protein is CSARQAGLVNEKLFF.